A single sample is the source of the 16 T cell receptor beta chains below, sequenced in a study of OX40 agonist ivuxolimab in advanced cancers. Libraries were prepared by immunoSEQ multiplex PCR; TCRdb keeps only in-frame clonotypes and omits some of them. The table has roughly 70,000 clones, more than 80% seen once. The sequenced sample was CD4+ or CD8+ T cells sorted from blood, obtained in a trial of the OX40 agonist ivuxolimab. These receptor sequences come from an adult with an advanced solid tumor such as melanoma, head and neck, liver or kidney cancer.

The chain combines TRBV29-1 with TRBJ2-5; TRBD1 matches at 8 bases. V lost 5 bases, J lost 5 bases, and 7 bases stayed unmatched. The CDR3 totals 13 residues. Germline values: CDR1 SQVTM, CDR2 ANQGSEA. The CDR3 DNA reads TGCAGCGTTCGGTCAGGGGGCATGGAGACCCAGTACTTC. Amino acid sequence: CSVRSGGMETQYF.

The V call is TRBV28, the J call TRBJ1-2; unclear D gene. The germline V gene encodes CDR1 MDHEN and CDR2 SYDVKM. V gave up 2 bases and J gave up 4 bases, with 11 bases separating them. The CDR3 runs 14 residues. CDR3 DNA: TGTGCCAGCAGTTTAGGGTCAGTTGGCTATGGCTACACCTTC. Translating it yields CASSLGSVGYGYTF.

This sequence joins TRBV9 and TRBJ2-1; TRBD2 matches at 9 bases. V shed 1 base, J shed 4 bases, and the junction held 12 bases outside the gene matches. Germline CDR1 and CDR2: SGDLS and YYNGEE. The CDR3 covers 18 residues. The CDR3 loop is CASSVLAGSDLIYNEQFF. The CDR3 region has the DNA TGTGCCAGCAGCGTACTAGCGGGATCGGACTTGATATACAATGAGCAGTTCTTC.

The gene calls are TRBV4-1 and TRBJ2-7, with D uncertain. Germline assignment: CDR1 MGHRA and CDR2 YSYEKL. This CDR3 has 14 residues. V lost 1 base and J lost 0, with 7 bases in between. DNA of the CDR3: TGCGCCAGCAGCCAAGGACTTAGCTCCTACGAGCAGTACTTC. It codes for CASSQGLSSYEQYF.

The V gene is TRBV30, the J gene TRBJ1-5; D unresolved. The V gene's germline CDR1 is GTSNPN and CDR2 SVGIG (reference sequence). The CDR3 covers 13 residues. The ends were cut back, 4 bases at V and 6 bases at J, with 13 bases in the middle. The CDR3 nucleotides are TGTGCCTGGACTCGAGTGTTGGGTCAGCCCCAGCATTTT. It encodes CAWTRVLGQPQHF.

The chain joins TRBV19 to TRBJ2-3; TRBD2 aligns across 10 bases. With V trimmed by 9 bases and J by 0 bases, 6 bases remained unmatched. The CDR3 sequence is 15 residues long. Germline V gives CDR1 LNHDA, CDR2 SQIVND (reference sequence). Here the CDR3 reads CASLAGAWSTDTQYF. In DNA form, the CDR3 reads TGTGCCAGCCTAGCGGGAGCGTGGAGCACAGATACGCAGTATTTT.

Concerning this clone itself: A read error may produce the germline difference seen at one junction end. The chain links TRBV7-6 to TRBJ2-5; weak D call: TRBD2 (5 bases). CDR1 is SGHVS and CDR2 is FNYEAQ in the germline V gene. CDR3 length equals 16 residues. The CDR3 coding sequence is TGTGCCAGCAGCCTGGGAGTGGAGGCCTCCCAAGAGGCCCAGTACTTC. This encodes CASSLGVEASQEAQYF.

J is TRBJ2-1 and V is TRBV9; perhaps TRBD1 as D (5 bases). The V and J ends lost 0 bases and 3 bases respectively, with 7 bases between them. Per the germline V gene, CDR1 is SGDLS and CDR2 is YYNGEE. The CDR3 length is 14 residues. In DNA, the CDR3 is TGTGCCAGCAGCGTAGGGACACTCTACAATGAGCAGTTCTTC. It encodes CASSVGTLYNEQFF. The variable domain in full, completed from reference TRBV9 and TRBJ2-1, reads DSGVTQTPKHLITATGQRVTLRCSPRSGDLSVYWYQQSLDQGLQFLIQYYNGEERAKGNILERFSAQQFPDLHSELNLSSLELGDSALYFCASSVGTLYNEQFFGPGTRLTVL.

This clone is a singleton in its sample. This rearrangement joins TRBV28 to TRBJ2-5; D not certain. There are 16 residues in the CDR3. From germline, CDR1 is MDHEN and CDR2 SYDVKM. V gave up 3 bases and J gave up 5 bases, with 19 bases separating them. CDR3 bases: TGTGCCAGCAGTTTTTTATTCGGTAGTGTTTCGGAGACCCAGTACTTC. The encoded protein is CASSFLFGSVSETQYF.

A few counts support this clone. The chain uses TRBV28 and TRBJ2-7; D might be TRBD2 (6 bases). V shed 9 bases and J shed 0 bases, with 21 bases lying between them. The CDR3 runs 16 residues. Germline V gene data show CDR1 as MDHEN and CDR2 as SYDVKM. The CDR3 protein is CASRAGSSGTSYEQYF. The CDR3 nucleotides read TGTGCCAGTAGGGCGGGTAGTAGCGGTACCTCCTACGAGCAGTACTTC.

This CDR3 reads CASSPGLLTDTQYF. In DNA, the CDR3 is TGCGCCAGCAGCCCGGGGTTGCTCACAGATACGCAGTATTTT. The V gene is TRBV10-2, the J gene TRBJ2-3; TRBD2 is a possible D gene (5 bases). Germline values: CDR1 WSHSY, CDR2 SAAADI. The CDR3 runs to 14 residues. The V and J ends lost 6 bases and 2 bases respectively, with 12 bases between them.

This chain links TRBV2 with TRBJ2-2; no reliable D call. CDR1 and CDR2 (germline): SNHLY, FYNNEI. This CDR3 is built from 13 residues. V lost 3 bases and J 2 bases, leaving 4 bases between the germline ends. CDR3 DNA: TGTGCCAGCAGTGAGGGTAACACCGGGGAGCTGTTTTTT. Amino acid sequence: CASSEGNTGELFF.

The chain employs TRBV2 and TRBJ2-7, with D maybe TRBD1 (6 bases). Germline lookup yields CDR1 SNHLY and CDR2 FYNNEI. V shed 5 bases and J shed 6 bases, with 14 bases lying between them. This CDR3 is built from 13 residues. This CDR3 is CASSPGDIGEQYF. CDR3 nucleotide sequence: TGTGCCAGCAGTCCAGGGGACATCGGCGAGCAGTACTTC. Together with reference TRBV2 and TRBJ2-7, the CDR3 gives the full variable domain: EPEVTQTPSHQVTQMGQEVILRCVPISNHLYFYWYRQILGQKVEFLVSFYNNEISEKSEIFDDQFSVERPDGSNFTLKIRSTKLEDSAMYFCASSPGDIGEQYFGPGTRLTVT.

J is TRBJ2-3 and V is TRBV23-1, with a possible D match to TRBD1 (6 bases). TRBV23-1 is reported as an ORF; its role is uncertain. The CDR3 spans 17 residues. V dropped 1 base and J dropped 0 bases, with 14 bases sitting between them. The CDR3 sequence is CASSQFFRDTSTDTQYF. The CDR3 DNA sequence: TGCGCCAGCAGTCAATTCTTCCGGGACACTAGCACAGATACGCAGTATTTT.

The rearrangement links TRBV10-3 to TRBJ2-4; TRBD2 aligns across 16 bases. This CDR3 comprises 19 residues. Per germline, CDR1 ENHRY and CDR2 SYGVKD. Trimming at V came to 0 bases and at J to 1 base, leaving 3 bases not matched to a gene. This CDR3 reads CAISESEGLAGGAKNIQYF. The CDR3 nucleotides are TGTGCCATCAGTGAGTCTGAGGGACTAGCGGGAGGGGCCAAAAACATTCAGTACTTC.

V is TRBV29-1 and J is TRBJ2-3; D ambiguous. Trimming took 3 bases from V and 2 from J, leaving 6 bases between them. Per germline, CDR1 SQVTM and CDR2 ANQGSEA. This CDR3 has 12 residues. The CDR3 DNA reads TGCAGCGTTGATCCCCACACAGATACGCAGTATTTT. Its protein product is CSVDPHTDTQYF.